This TCR beta chain was captured in a study of post-analysis software for immune sequencing data (dated by TCRdb to about 2015). Study-level background: Recorded disease courses included relapsing-remitting, secondary progressive and progressive-relapsing multiple sclerosis, with some patients lacking subtype annotation. The patient repertoires were compared against fewer than twelve previously published healthy control repertoires obtained from donors aged roughly 6 to 28 years. A subset of samples was prepared in parallel using single-end sample barcoding, then pooled and co-amplified after Illumina adapter ligation. Study-wide conclusions, independent of this receptor: A few TRBV segments, including TRBV5-6, TRBV5-1 and TRBV20-1, were significantly more frequent in patients than controls. The multiple sclerosis patient group was slightly younger than the control group. Compared with controls, multiple sclerosis patients had significantly lower normalized Chao1 diversity, a finding suggesting substantial peripheral T-cell clonal expansion. Strong co-clustering of samples prepared in the same batch was shown by direct clustering with F measure, prompting a batch-effect correction.

Reading from cysteine to phenylalanine, the CDR3 counts 16 amino acids. The kept DNA is CDR3 alone, 48 bases in frame from the first base. V and J are truncated by 5 bases and 1 base respectively, leaving an intervening sequence of 16 bases. Reading the germline V gene gives CDR1 MNHEY and CDR2 SVGAGI. To demonstrate the VDJtools post-analysis software, the study profiled TCR beta repertoires from the peripheral blood of approximately twelve young patients with multiple sclerosis. The multiple sclerosis patients were children and adolescents ranging in age from roughly 6 to 15 years. Concerning this clonotype: Its antigen is currently not known. No base quality values were provided; no much bigger clone lies one nucleotide off.

The library was produced with PCR. The sample was run on an Illumina HiSeq 2500. To reduce PCR and sequencing biases, unique molecular identifiers were built into the TCR beta cDNA libraries. Roughly 0.5 million cDNA molecules were obtained per 1 to 10 million input T cells, so each molecule approximated one T cell. The patient libraries were prepared and sequenced with the same protocol used for the earlier healthy control dataset. Samples belonging to the same batch were prepared together, multiplexed and sequenced on a shared HiSeq lane. The authors' pipeline ran thus. MIGEC was used to process the raw barcoded reads, and molecular identifier groups with only a single read were discarded before consensus assembly and CDR3 extraction. Clonotype tables were post-analysed with VDJtools, normalizing diversity by down-sampling all datasets to the smallest sample size. Repertoire overlap clustering matched CDR3 amino acid but not nucleotide sequences to correct batch-related cross-sample contamination. TCRdb cleaned the public reads at Q25 with fastp, built clones with MiXCR and kept in-frame beta chains. Every CDR3 protein is listed once, alongside the most common genes and DNA of its rows. V and J calls and clone size were set by TCRdb, not the authors. This sample holds roughly 730,000 distinct CDR3 sequences; 25% to 30% were observed only once. Around 0.56% of the sample is in the top ten clones.

Specimen: blood. Recombination joined TRBV6-5 with TRBJ2-3; TRBD2 is possibly the D segment (5 matching bases). The TCR comes from a girl between 5 and 17 years old with multiple sclerosis. At the DNA level, the sequence is TGTGCCAGCAGTAGACAAGCTAGCAGTCGCACAGATACGCAGTATTTT. Translated, it reads CASSRQASSRTDTQYF.